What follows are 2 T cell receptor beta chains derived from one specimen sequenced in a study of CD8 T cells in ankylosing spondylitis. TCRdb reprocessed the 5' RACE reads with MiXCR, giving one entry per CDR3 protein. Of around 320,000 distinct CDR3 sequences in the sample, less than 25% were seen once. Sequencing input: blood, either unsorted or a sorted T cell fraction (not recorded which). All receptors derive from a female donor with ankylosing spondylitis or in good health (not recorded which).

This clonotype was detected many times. This CDR3 reads CASSREQTTDTQYF. The CDR3 DNA sequence: TGCGCCAGCAGCAGGGAACAGACCACAGATACGCAGTATTTT. The V and J genes are TRBV5-1 and TRBJ2-3; no firm D call. The CDR3 consists of 14 residues. The germline V and J ends were trimmed by 4 bases and 2 bases, with 11 bases remaining between them. Looked up from germline, CDR1 is SGHRS and CDR2 is YFSETQ. The whole variable domain, filled in from reference TRBV5-1 and TRBJ2-3, reads KAGVTQTPRYLIKTRGQQVTLSCSPISGHRSVSWYQQTPGQGLQFLFEYFSETQRNKGNFPGRFSGRQFSNSRSEMNVSTLELGDSALYLCASSREQTTDTQYFGPGTRLTVL.

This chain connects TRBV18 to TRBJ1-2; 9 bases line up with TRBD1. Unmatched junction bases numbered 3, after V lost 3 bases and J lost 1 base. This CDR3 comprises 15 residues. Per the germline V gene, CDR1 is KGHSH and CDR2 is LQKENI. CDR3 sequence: CASSPTGGNNYGYTF. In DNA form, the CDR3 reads TGTGCCAGCTCACCGACAGGGGGAAATAACTATGGCTACACCTTC. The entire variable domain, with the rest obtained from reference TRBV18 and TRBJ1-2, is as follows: NAGVMQNPRHLVRRRGQEARLRCSPMKGHSHVYWYRQLPEEGLKFMVYLQKENIIDESGMPKERFSAEFPKEGPSILRIQQVVRGDSAAYFCASSPTGGNNYGYTFGSGTRLTVV.